The sequence of this T cell receptor beta chain was determined in a study of PD-1 blockade in classical Hodgkin lymphoma. Germline-derived CDR1 and CDR2 are KGHSH and LQKENI. Trimming removed 2 bases at V and 1 base at J, with 6 bases between. The CDR3 is 14 residues long. Patients all relapsed after autologous stem cell transplantation, and there was variation in brentuximab vedotin exposure. Sequenced by immunoSEQ multiplex PCR; TCRdb stores in-frame clones only, minus some. In the table there are about 26,000 clones, roughly 68% of which are singletons. The TCR was taken from a human donor with classical Hodgkin lymphoma. Material: peripheral blood mononuclear cells (PBMCs), obtained before the second cycle of nivolumab. This chain uses TRBV18 with TRBJ2-1; maybe TRBD1 (6 bases). DNA for the CDR3: TGTGCCAGCTCACCAGACAGGTCCTACAATGAGCAGTTCTTC. It translates to CASSPDRSYNEQFF.